This entry lists 16 T cell receptor beta chains sequenced from one sample in a study of OX40 agonist ivuxolimab in advanced cancers. Using immunoSEQ multiplex PCR, the repertoire was profiled, and TCRdb retains in-frame clones only, with some absent. The table has roughly 95,000 clones, 80% to 90% seen once. The input for sequencing was CD4+ or CD8+ T cells sorted from blood, taken in a trial of the OX40 agonist ivuxolimab. These receptor sequences come from an adult with an advanced solid tumor such as melanoma, head and neck, liver or kidney cancer.

V and J are TRBV28 and TRBJ2-3; the D gene is possibly TRBD2 (7 bases). Germline V gives CDR1 MDHEN, CDR2 SYDVKM. V was trimmed by 1 base and J by 3 bases, leaving 14 bases between them. There are 16 residues in the CDR3. The CDR3 spells CASSLFGLGGTDTQYF. As DNA, the CDR3 is TGTGCCAGCAGTTTATTCGGACTAGGGGGAACAGATACGCAGTATTTT.

This clone has a single count. The rearrangement uses TRBV6-1 and TRBJ1-2; 7 bases line up with TRBD1. The germline V gene has CDR1 MNHNS and CDR2 SASEGT. The CDR3 contains 14 residues. V was pared by 2 bases and J by 8 bases, with 8 bases of the junction left unmatched. The CDR3 DNA is TGTGCCAGCAGTGAACCTGACAGGGCGGACGGCTACACCTTC. This codes for CASSEPDRADGYTF.

The chain has TRBV30 and TRBJ2-1; D not certain. The germline V gene encodes CDR1 GTSNPN and CDR2 SVGIG (reference sequence). The CDR3 has 13 amino acids. Trimming took off 4 bases at V and 8 bases at J, with 15 bases between the two ends. The DNA of the CDR3 is TGTGCCTGGAATTTGGTAGGGCGGCATGAGCAGTTCTTC. It codes for CAWNLVGRHEQFF.

The rearrangement links TRBV5-1 to TRBJ2-7, with 13 bases matching TRBD2. Looked up from germline, CDR1 is SGHRS and CDR2 is YFSETQ. V shed 2 bases and J 3 bases; nucleotides not matched to a gene: 8. The CDR3 is 17 amino acids. Here the CDR3 DNA reads TGCGCCAGCAGCTTTTCCGGGAGGACTAGCGGGAGCTACGAGCAGTACTTC. It yields the protein CASSFSGRTSGSYEQYF.

V is TRBV4-1 and J is TRBJ1-5; D might be TRBD1 (6 bases). Germline lookup yields CDR1 MGHRA and CDR2 YSYEKL. This CDR3 comprises 15 residues. The V end lost 1 base, the J end lost 3 bases, and 10 bases lay between the germline ends. In DNA form, the CDR3 reads TGCGCCAGCAGCCAAGCCGGACAGACCAATCAGCCCCAGCATTTT. Amino acids: CASSQAGQTNQPQHF.

The chain is built from TRBV2 and TRBJ1-2; perhaps TRBD1 as D (6 bases). Germline V gene lookup returns CDR1 SNHLY and CDR2 FYNNEI. Between the trimmed V and J ends, which lost 7 bases and 5 bases, there was a span of 20 bases. The CDR3 runs 15 residues. This chain's CDR3 is CASTQGGSGRYGYTF. In nucleotides, the CDR3 is TGTGCCAGCACTCAAGGGGGGAGTGGGCGTTATGGCTACACCTTC.

The chain couples TRBV5-1 to TRBJ2-2, with D maybe TRBD1 (5 bases). In germline, CDR1 is SGHRS, CDR2 YFSETQ. The CDR3 consists of 16 residues. Trimming removed 0 bases from V and 3 bases from J, with 12 bases in between. This CDR3 is CASSLGQGSDTGELFF. Written as DNA, the CDR3 is TGCGCCAGCAGCTTGGGGCAGGGTTCCGACACCGGGGAGCTGTTTTTT.

The chain is built from TRBV11-3 and TRBJ2-1, with 16 positions matching TRBD2. V was pared by 5 bases and J by 7 bases, with 5 bases of the junction left unmatched. Per germline, CDR1 SGHNT and CDR2 YENEEA. The CDR3 loop spans 16 amino acids. The chain's CDR3 is CASSPGLAGGRNEQFF. The CDR3 DNA is TGTGCCAGCAGCCCGGGACTAGCGGGAGGGCGGAATGAGCAGTTCTTC.

The genes are TRBV11-2 and TRBJ2-2; a possible D gene is TRBD1 (5 bases). The CDR3 consists of 15 residues. Germline V gene lookup returns CDR1 SGHAT and CDR2 FQNNGV. With 3 bases removed from V and 4 bases from J, the gap between germline ends came to 12 bases. CDR3 loop: CASSFRAGSTGELFF. The CDR3 region has the DNA TGTGCCAGCAGCTTTCGGGCAGGGTCCACCGGGGAGCTGTTTTTT. Filled out from reference TRBV11-2 and TRBJ2-2, the complete variable domain reads EAGVAQSPRYKIIEKRQSVAFWCNPISGHATLYWYQQILGQGPKLLIQFQNNGVVDDSQLPKDRFSAERLKGVDSTLKIQPAKLEDSAVYLCASSFRAGSTGELFFGEGSRLTVL.

The V call is TRBV6-1, the J call TRBJ2-5, with unresolved D. Germline V lookup: CDR1 MNHNS, CDR2 SASEGT. This CDR3 contains 16 residues. The V gene lost 1 base and the J gene lost 4 bases, with 16 bases spanning the gap. This chain's CDR3 is CASSEVKRVVRETQYF. DNA for the CDR3: TGTGCCAGCAGTGAAGTAAAGCGAGTCGTCCGAGAGACCCAGTACTTC.

This clone appeared once. The chain couples TRBV5-4 to TRBJ2-5, with 11 bases fitting TRBD1. This CDR3 comprises 15 residues. J was trimmed by 4 bases and V by 3 bases; bases with no gene match: 5. Germline loops: CDR1 SGHNT, CDR2 YYREEE (reference sequence). Here the CDR3 reads CASSWDRGSGETQYF. CDR3 bases: TGTGCCAGCAGCTGGGACAGGGGGTCAGGAGAGACCCAGTACTTC.

The chain carries TRBV2 and TRBJ2-5; D may be TRBD1 or TRBD2 (5 bases each). Germline V CDR1 and CDR2: SNHLY, FYNNEI. Trimming shortened V by 7 bases and J by 3 bases, and 12 bases separated the two germline ends. This CDR3 comprises 13 residues. CDR3 in amino acids: CASTRDGEETQYF. Written as DNA, the CDR3 is TGTGCCAGCACTCGGGACGGTGAAGAGACCCAGTACTTC.

CDR3 nucleotide sequence: TGTGCCAGCAGCCCTAGCGGGGTGGGAGAGACCCAGTACTTC. Translation: CASSPSGVGETQYF. The V and J genes are TRBV5-4 and TRBJ2-5; TRBD2 matches 9 bases. The CDR3 contains 14 residues. Trimming took 4 bases from V and 4 from J; bases not matched to a gene: 5. CDR1 is SGHNT and CDR2 is YYREEE in the germline V gene (reference sequence).

V usage is TRBV13 and J usage is TRBJ2-7; D is ambiguous. This CDR3 contains 14 residues. With 5 bases removed from V and 0 bases from J, the gap between germline ends came to 11 bases. Looked up from germline, CDR1 is PRHDT and CDR2 is FYEKMQ (reference sequence). The CDR3 loop is CASSLRRNSYEQYF. Here the CDR3 DNA reads TGTGCCAGCAGCCTCCGGAGAAACTCCTACGAGCAGTACTTC.

The chain uses TRBV7-9 and TRBJ2-1; D perhaps matches TRBD2 (6 bases). Germline assignment: CDR1 SEHNR and CDR2 FQNEAQ (reference sequence). The germline V and J ends were trimmed by 10 bases and 4 bases, with 20 bases remaining between them. This CDR3 region has 15 residues. The CDR3 sequence: CATGRPADLYNEQFF. CDR3 coding DNA: TGTGCCACTGGGAGGCCCGCGGACCTATACAATGAGCAGTTCTTC.

The chain carries TRBV11-2 and TRBJ2-7, with TRBD1 matching over 7 bases. The CDR3 is 17 residues long. V lost 5 bases, J lost 0 bases, and 13 bases stayed unmatched. CDR1 is SGHAT and CDR2 is FQNNGV in the germline V gene. CDR3 loop: CASSPFPRDSFSYEQYF. Written as DNA, the CDR3 is TGTGCCAGCAGCCCCTTCCCCCGGGACAGTTTCTCCTACGAGCAGTACTTC.